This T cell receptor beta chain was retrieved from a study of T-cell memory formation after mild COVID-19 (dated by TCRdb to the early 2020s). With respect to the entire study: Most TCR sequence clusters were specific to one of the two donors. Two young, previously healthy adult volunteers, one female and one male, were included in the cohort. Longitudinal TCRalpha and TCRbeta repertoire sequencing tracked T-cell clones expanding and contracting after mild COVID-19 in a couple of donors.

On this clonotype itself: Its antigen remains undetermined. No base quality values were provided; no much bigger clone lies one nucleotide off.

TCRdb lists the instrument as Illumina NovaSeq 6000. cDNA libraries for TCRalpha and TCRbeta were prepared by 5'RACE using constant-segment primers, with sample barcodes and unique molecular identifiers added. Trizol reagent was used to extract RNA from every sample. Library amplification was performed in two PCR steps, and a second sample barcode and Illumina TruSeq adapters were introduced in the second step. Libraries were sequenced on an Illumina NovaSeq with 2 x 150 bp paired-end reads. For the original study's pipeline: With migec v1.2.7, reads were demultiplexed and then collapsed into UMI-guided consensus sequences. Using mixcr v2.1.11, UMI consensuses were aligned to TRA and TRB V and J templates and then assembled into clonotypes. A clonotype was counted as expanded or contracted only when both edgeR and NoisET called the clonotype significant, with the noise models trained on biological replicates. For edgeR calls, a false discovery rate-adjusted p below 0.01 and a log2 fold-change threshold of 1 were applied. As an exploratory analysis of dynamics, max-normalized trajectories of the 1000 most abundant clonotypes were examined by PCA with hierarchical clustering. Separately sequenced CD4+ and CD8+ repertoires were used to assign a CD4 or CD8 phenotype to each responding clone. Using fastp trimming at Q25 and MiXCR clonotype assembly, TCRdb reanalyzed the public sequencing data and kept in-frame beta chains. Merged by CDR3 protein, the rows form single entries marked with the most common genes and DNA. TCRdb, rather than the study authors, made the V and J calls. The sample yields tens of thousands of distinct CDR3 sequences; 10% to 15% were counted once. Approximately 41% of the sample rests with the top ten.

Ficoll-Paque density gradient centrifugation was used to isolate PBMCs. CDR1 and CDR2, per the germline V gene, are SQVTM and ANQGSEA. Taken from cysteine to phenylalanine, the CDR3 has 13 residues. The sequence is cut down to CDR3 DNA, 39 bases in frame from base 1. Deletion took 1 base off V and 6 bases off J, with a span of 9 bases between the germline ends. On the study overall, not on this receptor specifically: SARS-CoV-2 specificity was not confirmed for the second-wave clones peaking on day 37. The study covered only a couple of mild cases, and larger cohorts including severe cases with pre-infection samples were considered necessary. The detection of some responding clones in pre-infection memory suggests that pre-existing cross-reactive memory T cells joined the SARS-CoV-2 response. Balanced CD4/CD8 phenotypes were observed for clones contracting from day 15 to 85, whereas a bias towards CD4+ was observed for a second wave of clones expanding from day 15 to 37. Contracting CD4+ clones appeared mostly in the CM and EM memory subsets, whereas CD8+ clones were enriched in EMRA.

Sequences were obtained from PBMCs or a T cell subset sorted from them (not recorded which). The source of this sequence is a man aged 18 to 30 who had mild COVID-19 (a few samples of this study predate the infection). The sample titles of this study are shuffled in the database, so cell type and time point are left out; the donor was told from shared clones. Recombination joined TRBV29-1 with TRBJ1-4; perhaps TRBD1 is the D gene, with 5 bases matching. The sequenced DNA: TGCAGCGTTGAAGGATTAGGGGATGAAAAACTGTTTTTT. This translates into CSVEGLGDEKLFF.